The entry below describes one T cell receptor beta chain. Libraries were prepared by immunoSEQ multiplex PCR; TCRdb keeps only in-frame clonotypes and omits some of them. The sample records just under 40,000 clones, 90% being singletons. The data stem from a study of T cell changes during pregnancy in multiple sclerosis. With 3 bases removed from V and 7 bases from J, the gap between germline ends came to 10 bases. Germline V gene sequence: CDR1 KGHSH, CDR2 LQKENI. This CDR3 spans 12 amino acids. The source material was CD4+ T cells from peripheral blood mononuclear cells, sampled in the first trimester of pregnancy. The TCR comes from a female donor in good health, enrolled as a control in a pregnancy study. The chain uses TRBV18 and TRBJ2-7; D unresolved. The CDR3 bases are TGTGCCAGCTCACCGGGCCACCCGGAGCAGTACTTC. Its protein product is CASSPGHPEQYF.